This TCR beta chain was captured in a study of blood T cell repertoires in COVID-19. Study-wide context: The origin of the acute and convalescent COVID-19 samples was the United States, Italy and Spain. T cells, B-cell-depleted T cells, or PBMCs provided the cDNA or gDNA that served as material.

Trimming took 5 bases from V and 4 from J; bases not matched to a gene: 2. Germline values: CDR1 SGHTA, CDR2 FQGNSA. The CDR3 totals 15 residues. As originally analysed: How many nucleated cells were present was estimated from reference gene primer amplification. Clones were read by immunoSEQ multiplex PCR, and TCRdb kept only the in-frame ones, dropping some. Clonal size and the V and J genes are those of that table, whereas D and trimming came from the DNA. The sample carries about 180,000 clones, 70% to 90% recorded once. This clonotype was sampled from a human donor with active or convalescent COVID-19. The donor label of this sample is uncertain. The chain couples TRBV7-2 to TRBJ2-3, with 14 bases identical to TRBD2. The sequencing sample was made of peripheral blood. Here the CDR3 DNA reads TGTGCCAGCAGCCCGGGACTAGCGGGAGCAGATACGCAGTATTTT. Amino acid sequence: CASSPGLAGADTQYF.